The T cell receptor (beta chain) under discussion was sequenced for a study of CD8 T cells in ankylosing spondylitis. Preparation of TCR beta libraries was done by quantitative 5'-RACE with molecular barcodes. TCRdb passed the 5' RACE reads through MiXCR, listing each CDR3 protein once. The profile covers around 29,000 distinct CDR3 sequences, with 5.3% appearing a single time and around 1.9% taken by the ten largest. CDR1 is SGDLS, CDR2 YYNGEE, per germline. The CDR3 sequence is 18 residues long. The junction had 8 bases not matched to a gene; V was cut back by 4 bases and J by 1 base. In its sample, this clonotype was seen many times.

V is TRBV9 and J is TRBJ2-6; the match to TRBD1 covers 10 bases. The receptor's source is a female donor with ankylosing spondylitis or in good health (not recorded which). Sequencing was carried out using blood, either unsorted or a sorted T cell fraction (not recorded which). The CDR3 here is CASSLPTGGGSGANVLTF. Written as DNA, the CDR3 is TGTGCCAGCAGCTTACCGACAGGGGGCGGGTCTGGGGCCAACGTCCTGACTTTC.